This TCR beta chain was found in a study of Ad26.COV2.S vaccination and SARS-CoV-2 variants. Study-level background: Ad26.COV2.S shots went into the muscle once or twice, 56 days apart.

Study-level findings and limits: Non-spike TCR breadth was similar in vaccine and placebo recipients. After vaccination, substantial breadth of spike-specific CD8+ and CD4+ responses was reported.

Worth noting for this clone: What it binds is unknown.

The V and J ends lost 3 bases and 11 bases respectively, with 17 bases between them. Germline V CDR1 and CDR2: LNHNV, YYDKDF (reference sequence). This CDR3 region has 14 residues. The method was immunoSEQ multiplex PCR; TCRdb's version includes in-frame clones alone and lacks a portion of them. This sample has about 680,000 clones, with around 90% found just once. As to treatment: 15 to 20 received Ad26.COV2.S at low or high dose, single or two shots; several received placebo; per-sample allocation not given. Sampling was performed 63 days after the first vaccine or placebo injection. Sequencing used peripheral blood, obtained in a trial of Ad26.COV2.S vaccine versus placebo. This receptor was taken from a person aged 18-60 years who received the Ad26.COV2.S COVID-19 vaccine or a placebo. The rearrangement links TRBV15 to TRBJ1-5; a weak D match, TRBD1 (5 bases). This CDR3 is CATSRGQGQGSQHF. The CDR3 DNA reads TGTGCCACCAGCAGGGGTCAGGGTCAGGGATCCCAGCATTTT.